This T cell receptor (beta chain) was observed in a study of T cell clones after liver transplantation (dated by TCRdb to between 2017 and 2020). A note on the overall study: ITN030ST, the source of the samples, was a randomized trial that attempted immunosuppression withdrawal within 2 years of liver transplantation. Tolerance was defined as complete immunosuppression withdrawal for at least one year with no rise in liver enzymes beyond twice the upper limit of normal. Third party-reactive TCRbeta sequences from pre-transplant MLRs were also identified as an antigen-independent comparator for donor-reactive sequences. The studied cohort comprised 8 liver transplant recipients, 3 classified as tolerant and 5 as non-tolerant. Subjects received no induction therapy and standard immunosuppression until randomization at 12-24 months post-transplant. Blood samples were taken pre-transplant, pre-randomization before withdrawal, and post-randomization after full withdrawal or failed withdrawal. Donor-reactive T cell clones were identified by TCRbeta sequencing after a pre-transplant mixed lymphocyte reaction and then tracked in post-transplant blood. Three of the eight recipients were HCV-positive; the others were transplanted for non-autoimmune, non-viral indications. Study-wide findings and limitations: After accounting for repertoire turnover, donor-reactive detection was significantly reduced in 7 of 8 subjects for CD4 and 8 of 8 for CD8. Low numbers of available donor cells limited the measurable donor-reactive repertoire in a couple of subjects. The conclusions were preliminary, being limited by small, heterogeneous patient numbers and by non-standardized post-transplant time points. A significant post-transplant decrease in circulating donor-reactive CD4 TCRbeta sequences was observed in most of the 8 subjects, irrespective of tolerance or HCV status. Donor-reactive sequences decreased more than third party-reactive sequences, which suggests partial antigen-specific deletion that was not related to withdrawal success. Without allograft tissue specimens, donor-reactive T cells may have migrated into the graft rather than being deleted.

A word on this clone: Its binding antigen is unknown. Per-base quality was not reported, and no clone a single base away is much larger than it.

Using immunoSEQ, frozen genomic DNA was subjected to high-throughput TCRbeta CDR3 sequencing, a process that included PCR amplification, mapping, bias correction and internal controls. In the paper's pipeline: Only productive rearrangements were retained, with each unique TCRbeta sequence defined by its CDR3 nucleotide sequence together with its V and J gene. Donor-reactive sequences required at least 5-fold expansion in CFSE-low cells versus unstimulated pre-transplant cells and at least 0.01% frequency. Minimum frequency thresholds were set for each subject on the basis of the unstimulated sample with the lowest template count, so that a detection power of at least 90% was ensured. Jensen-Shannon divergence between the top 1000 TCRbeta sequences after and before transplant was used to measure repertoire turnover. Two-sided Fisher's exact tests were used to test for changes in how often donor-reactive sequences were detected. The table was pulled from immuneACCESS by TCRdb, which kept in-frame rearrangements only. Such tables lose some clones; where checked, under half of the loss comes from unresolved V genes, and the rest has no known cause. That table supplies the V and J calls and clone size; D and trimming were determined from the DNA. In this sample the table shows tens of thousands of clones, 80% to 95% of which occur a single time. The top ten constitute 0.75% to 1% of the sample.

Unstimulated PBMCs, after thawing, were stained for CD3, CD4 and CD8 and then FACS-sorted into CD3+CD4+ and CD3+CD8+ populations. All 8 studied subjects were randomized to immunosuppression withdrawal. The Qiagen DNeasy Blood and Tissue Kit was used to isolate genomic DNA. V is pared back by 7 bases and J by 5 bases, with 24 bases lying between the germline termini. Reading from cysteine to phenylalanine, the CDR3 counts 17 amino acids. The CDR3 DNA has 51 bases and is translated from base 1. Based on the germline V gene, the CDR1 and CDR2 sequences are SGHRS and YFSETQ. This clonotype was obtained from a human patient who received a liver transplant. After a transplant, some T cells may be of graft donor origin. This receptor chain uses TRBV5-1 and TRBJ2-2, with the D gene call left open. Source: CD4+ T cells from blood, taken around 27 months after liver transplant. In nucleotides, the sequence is TGCGCCAGCCCGTCTACCTTTTCAGGTGCTAGGACCGGGGAGCTGTTTTTT. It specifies CASPSTFSGARTGELFF.